This TCR beta chain is drawn from a study of blood T cell repertoires in COVID-19. Original methodology: Estimation of nucleated cell counts relied on the amplification of reference gene primers. The table came from immunoSEQ multiplex PCR; TCRdb's copy has only in-frame clones and leaves some out. The V and J calls and the clone size are those of that table, but D and trimming were determined from the DNA. The sample includes 270,000 or so clones, roughly 91% of them seen just once. The CDR3 length is 16 residues. Trimming took 4 bases from V and 3 from J; bases not matched to a gene: 11. Germline CDR1 SGHNT, CDR2 YYREEE (reference sequence).

This sequence was found in a woman in her 40s with acute COVID-19. This chain links TRBV5-4 with TRBJ2-5, with 8 bases identical to TRBD1. The specimen sequenced was PBMCs or T cells enriched from blood (not recorded which). Here the CDR3 reads CASSGPGTGPKETQYF. In DNA, the CDR3 is TGTGCCAGCAGCGGGCCAGGGACAGGCCCCAAAGAGACCCAGTACTTC.